This T cell receptor beta chain was obtained from a study of control samples from healthy donors and cancer patients. Germline CDR1 is KGHSH and CDR2 is LQKENI. The CDR3 sequence is 15 residues long. V lost 3 bases, J lost 3 bases, and 5 bases stayed unmatched. Generated by immunoSEQ multiplex PCR, the TCRdb table keeps only in-frame clones and is missing some. The sample comprises 400,000 to 500,000 clones, over 75% of which are singletons, and 5% to 7% rests with the top ten. The source of this sequence is a man aged 35-49 years with head and neck cancer. This chain uses TRBV18 with TRBJ1-5, with 7 bases matching TRBD1. The sequencing sample was made of PBMCs. CDR3 sequence (DNA): TGTGCCAGCTCACCCGAAGGGGGCTACAATCAGCCCCAGCATTTT. It yields the protein CASSPEGGYNQPQHF.